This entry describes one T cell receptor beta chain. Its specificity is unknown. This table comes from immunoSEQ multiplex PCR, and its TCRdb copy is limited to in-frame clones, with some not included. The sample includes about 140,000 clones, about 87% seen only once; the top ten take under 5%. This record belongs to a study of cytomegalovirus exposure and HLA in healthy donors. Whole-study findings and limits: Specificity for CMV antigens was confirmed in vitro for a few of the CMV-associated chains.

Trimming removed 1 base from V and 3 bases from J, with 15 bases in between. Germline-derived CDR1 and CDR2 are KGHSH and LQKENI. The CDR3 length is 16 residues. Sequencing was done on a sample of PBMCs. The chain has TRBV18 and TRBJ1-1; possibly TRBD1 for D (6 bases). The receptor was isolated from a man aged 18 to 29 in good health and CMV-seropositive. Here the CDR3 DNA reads TGTGCCAGCTCACCACGACAGGTGGAAGGACACACTGAAGCTTTCTTT. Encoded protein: CASSPRQVEGHTEAFF.